This record covers a single T cell receptor (beta chain). Other DNA sequences in this specimen translate into the identical CDR3. Sequencing used immunoSEQ multiplex PCR; TCRdb keeps in-frame clones, though not all of them. The sample lists approximately 2,000,000 clones; roughly 93% were seen once. This sample was included in a study of shared clonotypes between healthy human individuals. CD45RO-negative, CCR7-positively selected cells formed the naive CD8 fraction, excluding terminally differentiated effector memory CD45RA+ cells. The CDR3 extends over 12 amino acids. Germline CDR1 MNHNY, CDR2 SVGAGI (reference sequence). Trimming shortened V by 2 bases and J by 3 bases, and 5 bases separated the two germline ends.

Sequenced material: naive CD8+ T cells from PBMCs. The origin of this receptor is a man between 18 and 35 years old in good health. Some clones in this sample may be carry-over from other donors' samples. This chain links TRBV6-6 with TRBJ2-7; no reliable D call. The CDR3 here is CASSYNSYEQYF. The CDR3 DNA reads as TGTGCCAGCAGTTACAACAGCTACGAGCAGTACTTC.